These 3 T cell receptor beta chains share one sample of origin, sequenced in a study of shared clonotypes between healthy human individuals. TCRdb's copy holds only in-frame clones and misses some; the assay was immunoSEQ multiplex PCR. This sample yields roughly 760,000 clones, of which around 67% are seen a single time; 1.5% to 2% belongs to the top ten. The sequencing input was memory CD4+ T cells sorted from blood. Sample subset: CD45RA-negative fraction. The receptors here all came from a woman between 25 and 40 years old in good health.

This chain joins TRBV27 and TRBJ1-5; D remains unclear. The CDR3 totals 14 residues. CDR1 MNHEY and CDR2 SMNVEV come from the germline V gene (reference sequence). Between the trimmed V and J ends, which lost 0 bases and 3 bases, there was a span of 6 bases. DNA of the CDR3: TGTGCCAGCAGTTTATCGGGGTTCAATCAGCCCCAGCATTTT. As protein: CASSLSGFNQPQHF.

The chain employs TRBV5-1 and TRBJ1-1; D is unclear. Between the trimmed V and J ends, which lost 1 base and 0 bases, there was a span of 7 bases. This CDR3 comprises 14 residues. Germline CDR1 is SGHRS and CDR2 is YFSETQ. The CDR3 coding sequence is TGCGCCAGCAGCTTGCCCGGGATGAACACTGAAGCTTTCTTT. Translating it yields CASSLPGMNTEAFF.

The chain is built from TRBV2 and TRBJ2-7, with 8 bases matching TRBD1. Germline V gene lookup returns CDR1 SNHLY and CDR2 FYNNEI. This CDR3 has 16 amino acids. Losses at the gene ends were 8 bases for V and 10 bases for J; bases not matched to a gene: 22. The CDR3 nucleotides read TGTGCCAGCTCAGCAGGGGGACAGGTTTCATTGGGGCTACAGTACTTC. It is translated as CASSAGGQVSLGLQYF.